This is a list of T cell receptor beta chains from one sample in a study of blood T cell repertoires in COVID-19. Method: immunoSEQ multiplex PCR; TCRdb's copy keeps in-frame clones and lacks some. The table shows about 180,000 clones, with approximately 80% occurring only once. Sample: peripheral blood. The source is a human donor in a cohort sampled during active COVID-19. Both conserved end residues are trimmed from each CDR3.

V	J	CDR3
TRBV9	TRBJ2-7	ASSPDKARFDEQY
TRBV11-3	TRBJ2-5	ASSFLGVQETQY
TRBV5-1	TRBJ2-1	ASSLSGSSSYNEQF
TRBV4-2	TRBJ2-2	ASSLLADYTGELF
TRBV5-1	TRBJ2-7	ASSLLQGAGEQY
TRBV12-3/TRBV12-4	TRBJ1-2	ASSPTFNYGYT
TRBV5-1	TRBJ1-2	ASSPEGRHNYGYT
TRBV6-5	TRBJ1-3	ASSPDISGNTIY
TRBV5-1	TRBJ2-7	ASSLSPSGGTALSSYEQY
TRBV7-9	TRBJ2-7	ASSPQGGYEQY
TRBV2	TRBJ2-7	ASSEWDRIYEQY
TRBV10-3	TRBJ2-7	AISDPTRSLS
TRBV13	TRBJ2-1	ASSSAGGPAADEQF
TRBV6-5	TRBJ2-1	ASIQGSSYNEQF
TRBV11-2	TRBJ2-7	ASSFMAAGEQY
TRBV6-5	TRBJ2-1	ASSHGVHEQF
TRBV11-1	TRBJ2-1	ASSLGRYNEQF
TRBV20-1	TRBJ2-3	SASRGLAGYTQY
TRBV2	TRBJ2-7	ASSDQTGVDEQY
TRBV9	TRBJ1-1	ASSVSGGNTEAF
TRBV30	TRBJ1-2	AWQDPGQDYGYT
TRBV5-6	TRBJ2-2	ASSFLKNTGELF